What follows are 18 T cell receptor beta chains derived from one specimen sequenced in a study of identical twins. TCRdb used MiXCR to reprocess the 5' RACE reads, holding one entry per CDR3 protein. The data show a few hundred thousand distinct CDR3 sequences, with around 9.7% seen just once and 8% to 9.5% held by the top ten. Specimen: naive T cells sorted from blood. Receptor source: a woman aged 45-60 years in good health.

The chain joins TRBV5-1 to TRBJ2-3, with 7 bases matching TRBD2. The CDR3 has 18 amino acids. Germline V gives CDR1 SGHRS, CDR2 YFSETQ. Unmatched junction bases numbered 12, after V lost 0 bases and J lost 2 bases. The CDR3: CASSLGGTAAGVTDTQYF. Written as DNA, the CDR3 is TGCGCCAGCAGCTTGGGGGGAACGGCGGCGGGAGTCACAGATACGCAGTATTTT.

The genes are TRBV18 and TRBJ2-5; D gene unclear. Germline CDR1 and CDR2: KGHSH and LQKENI. This CDR3 is 12 amino acids long. Between the trimmed V and J ends, which lost 3 bases and 4 bases, there was a span of 6 bases. CDR3 sequence: CASSPSRETQYF. DNA for the CDR3: TGTGCCAGCTCACCCTCCCGAGAGACCCAGTACTTC.

This sequence joins TRBV5-1 and TRBJ2-6, with a weak D call TRBD1 (7 bases). CDR1 and CDR2 from the germline V gene are SGHRS and YFSETQ. With 4 bases removed from V and 2 bases from J, the gap between germline ends came to 10 bases. The CDR3 is 15 amino acids. DNA for the CDR3: TGCGCCAGCAGCGGAGGGGGCCCTGGGGCCAACGTCCTGACTTTC. It is translated as CASSGGGPGANVLTF.

This clonotype was seen a handful of times. The rearrangement joins TRBV19 to TRBJ2-7; 9 nucleotides align to TRBD2. The CDR3 is made up of 15 amino acids. Unmatched junction bases numbered 3, after V lost 1 base and J lost 2 bases. CDR1 is LNHDA and CDR2 is SQIVND in the germline V gene (reference sequence). CDR3 nucleotide sequence: TGTGCCAGTAGTATAGGCGGACTAGCGACCTACGAGCAGTACTTC. It encodes CASSIGGLATYEQYF.

This chain connects TRBV4-2 to TRBJ2-5; 11 nucleotides agree with TRBD2. The junction had 12 bases not matched to a gene; V was cut back by 0 bases and J by 3 bases. The CDR3 runs to 19 residues. Germline CDR1 and CDR2: LGHNA and YNFKEQ. The CDR3 DNA is TGTGCCAGCAGCCAAGAGAGATTTAGCGGGAGGGCATGGGAAGAGACCCAGTACTTC. As protein: CASSQERFSGRAWEETQYF.

The chain's CDR3 is CASSIRAGVGYTF. CDR3 coding DNA: TGTGCCAGTAGTATAAGGGCAGGAGTCGGCTACACCTTC. The J gene is TRBJ1-2, the V gene TRBV19, with D unclear. CDR1 and CDR2 from the germline V gene are LNHDA and SQIVND (reference sequence). This CDR3 region has 13 residues. Trimming cost V 2 bases and J 8 bases, with 12 bases left between them.

This chain joins TRBV20-1 and TRBJ1-1, with D tentatively TRBD1 (5 bases). CDR3 length: 10 residues. Germline assignment: CDR1 DFQATT and CDR2 SNEGSKA (reference sequence). The CDR3 loop reads CRNQGNEAFF. The CDR3 DNA reads as TGCAGAAACCAGGGCAACGAAGCTTTCTTT.

This clonotype was detected a few times. The J gene is TRBJ2-5, the V gene TRBV6-5, with D possibly matching TRBD2 (6 bases). Germline CDR1 MNHEY, CDR2 SVGAGI. Trimming removed 4 bases at V and 3 bases at J, with 15 bases between. This CDR3 comprises 15 residues. The CDR3 loop is CASSLWASEKETQYF. The DNA of the CDR3 is TGTGCCAGCAGTTTGTGGGCTAGCGAAAAAGAGACCCAGTACTTC.

The V gene is TRBV6-2 or TRBV6-3, the J gene TRBJ1-1, with D perhaps TRBD1 (5 bases). Germline CDR1 and CDR2: MNHEY and SVGEGT. The CDR3 length is 14 residues. V lost 5 bases, J lost 5 bases, and 15 bases lay in between. CDR3 coding DNA: TGTGCCAGCAGTACCTCCGGGACTGGTACTGAAGCTTTCTTT. Translated: CASSTSGTGTEAFF.

In its sample, this clonotype was seen many times. This sequence joins TRBV10-3 and TRBJ1-2; D is undetermined. Germline assignment: CDR1 ENHRY and CDR2 SYGVKD. The V and J ends lost 3 bases and 4 bases respectively, with 12 bases between them. CDR3 length: 14 amino acids. The chain's CDR3 is CAISDVGSSYGYTF. Here the CDR3 DNA reads TGTGCCATCAGTGATGTGGGGTCCAGCTATGGCTACACCTTC.

The CDR3 sequence: CASSFRLGSGSRTDTQYF. The CDR3 DNA reads as TGTGCCAGCAGCTTCCGCCTTGGTAGCGGGAGTCGGACAGATACGCAGTATTTT. The chain couples TRBV9 to TRBJ2-3; the match to TRBD2 covers 9 bases. In germline, CDR1 is SGDLS, CDR2 YYNGEE. The CDR3 runs to 18 residues. V shed 4 bases and J 3 bases; nucleotides not matched to a gene: 15.

This sequence joins TRBV12-3 or TRBV12-4 and TRBJ2-7; 8 bases map to TRBD2. This CDR3 contains 14 residues. V was clipped by 5 bases and J by 0 bases; unmatched bases: 3. CDR3 DNA: TGTGCCAGCAGTCGCGGGAGGTACTCCTACGAGCAGTACTTC. The encoded protein is CASSRGRYSYEQYF.

Only a few counts were recorded for this clonotype. The V and J genes are TRBV12-3 or TRBV12-4 and TRBJ2-1, with D unclear. V shed 6 bases and J shed 1 base, with 7 bases lying between them. The CDR3 covers 13 residues. CDR3 sequence: CASRHPSYNEQFF. CDR3 bases: TGTGCCAGCAGGCACCCTTCCTACAATGAGCAGTTCTTC.

This clonotype has a handful of counts. The chain's CDR3 is CASSHTRANTGELFF. DNA for the CDR3: TGCGCCAGCAGCCACACTAGGGCGAACACCGGGGAGCTGTTTTTT. The rearrangement uses TRBV4-1 and TRBJ2-2; D possibly corresponds to TRBD2 (5 bases). The CDR3 is made up of 15 amino acids. V lost 3 bases to trimming and J lost 0 bases, with 8 bases between them. Per germline, CDR1 MGHRA and CDR2 YSYEKL.

The chain has TRBV4-1 and TRBJ2-7; 8 bases fit TRBD2. CDR1 and CDR2 (germline): MGHRA, YSYEKL. The CDR3 runs to 10 residues. CDR3 sequence reads: CDAGGTAQYV. Here the CDR3 DNA reads TGCGACGCGGGGGGCACGGCGCAGTACGTC.

The chain recombines TRBV20-1 with TRBJ2-1; 9 bases align to TRBD2. Germline-derived CDR1 and CDR2 are DFQATT and SNEGSKA (reference sequence). CDR3 size: 16 residues. V lost 0 bases to trimming and J lost 7 bases; unmatched junction nucleotides: 10. The CDR3 here is CSARDRAGLATNEQFF. In DNA form, the CDR3 reads TGCAGTGCTAGAGATAGAGCGGGACTAGCTACGAATGAGCAGTTCTTC.

This clonotype ranks as medium-sized. This chain uses TRBV4-1 with TRBJ2-3; 10 nucleotides align to TRBD1. The CDR3 has 16 amino acids. J gave up 6 bases and V 3 bases, and 9 bases lay outside the gene matches. CDR1 and CDR2 (germline): MGHRA, YSYEKL. The CDR3 spells CASSHDPGQGRDTQYF. CDR3 coding DNA: TGCGCCAGCAGCCATGATCCGGGACAGGGGAGGGATACGCAGTATTTT.

At least ten counts were recorded for this clonotype. The gene calls are TRBV5-6 and TRBJ2-1; 7 bases are a match to TRBD2. The CDR3 consists of 15 residues. Trimming at V came to 4 bases and at J to 6 bases, leaving 10 bases not matched to a gene. Germline V gives CDR1 SGHDT, CDR2 YYEEEE. For the CDR3, the DNA is TGTGCCAGCAGCGCACCCCGTCCTAGCGGCAATGAGCAGTTCTTC. Its protein is CASSAPRPSGNEQFF.